This is a list of T cell receptor beta chains from one sample in a study of T cells in Graves' hyperthyroidism and ophthalmopathy. TCRdb re-analysed the multiplex PCR reads in MiXCR, keeping a single row per CDR3 protein. The repertoire holds hundreds of thousands of distinct CDR3 sequences, with over 15% as singletons. The sequencing input was blood. Receptors were obtained from a woman younger than 35 with Graves' hyperthyroidism. The CDR3 runs from the conserved cysteine through the conserved F or W. D genes are given only for firm matches. Some rows mark clone size as missing; the rest say once, few, many or name a class of expanded clone.

TRBJ2-1 | TRBV29-1 | TRBD2 | - | CSVGGGGGVNEQFF | TGCAGCGTTGGGGGGGGTGGGGGGGTCAATGAGCAGTTCTTC
TRBJ2-1 | TRBV7-2 | TRBD2 | many | CASSPQRGLAGYNEQFF | TGTGCCAGCAGCCCTCAGCGGGGACTAGCGGGATACAATGAGCAGTTCTTC
TRBJ2-1 | TRBV25-1 | - | few | CASSEGGADEQFF | TGTGCCAGCAGTGAGGGGGGGGCAGATGAGCAGTTCTTC
TRBJ1-5 | TRBV12-3/TRBV12-4 | - | few | CASSLRINQPQHF | TGTGCCAGCAGTTTACGAATCAATCAGCCCCAGCATTTT
TRBJ2-2 | TRBV30 | TRBD2 | - | CAWTKRQGLAANTGELFF | TGTGCCTGGACAAAACGACAGGGACTAGCGGCGAACACCGGGGAGCTGTTTTTT
TRBJ2-1 | TRBV6-2/TRBV6-3 | TRBD2 | - | CASSYRAGGGLVYNEQFF | TGTGCCAGCAGTTACCGAGCGGGGGGGGGATTGGTCTACAATGAGCAGTTCTTC
TRBJ2-2 | TRBV2 | - | - | CASSTIGGTGELFF | TGTGCCAGCAGTACGATCGGGGGAACCGGGGAGCTGTTTTTT
TRBJ2-5 | TRBV29-1 | TRBD1 | - | CSVTGTGAETQYF | TGCAGCGTCACCGGGACAGGGGCAGAGACCCAGTACTTC
TRBJ1-1 | TRBV10-2 | - | few | CASSEYRGNTEAFF | TGCGCCAGCAGTGAGTACCGGGGGAACACTGAAGCTTTCTTT
TRBJ2-5 | TRBV29-1 | TRBD2 | many | CSVVPGLAGVETQYF | TGCAGCGTTGTCCCGGGACTAGCGGGAGTAGAGACCCAGTACTTC
TRBJ2-1 | TRBV6-1 | TRBD1 | - | CASNSGTGGFNEQFF | TGTGCCAGCAACTCCGGGACAGGGGGATTCAATGAGCAGTTCTTC
TRBJ2-7 | TRBV6-5 | - | few | CASSYRGSHYEQYF | TGTGCCAGCAGTTACAGGGGGTCCCACTACGAGCAGTACTTC
TRBJ2-3 | TRBV20-1 | TRBD2 | few | CSARATSGSLDTQYF | TGCAGTGCGAGAGCGACTAGCGGGAGTCTAGATACGCAGTATTTT
TRBJ2-5 | TRBV29-1 | - | few | CSVRTDPTPQETQYF | TGCAGCGTTCGTACAGACCCTACCCCTCAAGAGACCCAGTACTTC